This T cell receptor (beta chain) came from a study of cytomegalovirus exposure and HLA in healthy donors. Study-level information: A subsequent analysis reported that the 120 or so validation repertoires were produced on the same platform that had also been used for the 550 to 750 first-cohort repertoires. Study-level findings and limits: Specificity for CMV antigens was confirmed in vitro for a few of the CMV-associated chains. Among TCR beta chains, those listed as cytomegalovirus-associated numbered about 160.

This clone was seen once. Its cognate antigen is unknown. Trimming cost V 1 base and J 0 bases; bases outside gene matches: 2. Germline V gene sequence: CDR1 LNHDA, CDR2 SQIVND (reference sequence). This CDR3 region has 15 residues. The table came from immunoSEQ multiplex PCR; TCRdb's copy has only in-frame clones and leaves some out. The table shows around 50,000 clones, with approximately 95% occurring only once. The receptor comes from a woman aged 18-30 years in good health and CMV-seropositive. Sequences were obtained from PBMCs. This rearrangement joins TRBV19 to TRBJ2-7; TRBD1 matches at 8 bases. CDR3 amino acids: CASSIGTGGSYEQYF. The DNA of the CDR3 is TGTGCCAGTAGTATAGGAACAGGGGGCTCCTACGAGCAGTACTTC.